This note documents a single T cell receptor (beta chain) sequence. Its antigen remains unknown. These data come from a study of T-cell memory formation after mild COVID-19. Looking at the study overall: Across donors, TCR clusters were largely donor specific. General study findings and limits: Pre-infection memory carried some responding clones, suggesting that cross-reactive memory joined.

The V end was cut by 2 bases, the J end by 4 bases, with 14 bases between. Per the germline V gene, CDR1 is SGHTA and CDR2 is FQGNSA. The CDR3 extends over 15 amino acids. In TCRdb, the 5' RACE reads were re-called with MiXCR into one record per CDR3 protein. There are approximately 450,000 distinct CDR3 sequences in the sample; 18% occur only once, and 9% to 15% lies in the top ten. Sequenced input: PBMCs or a T cell subset sorted from them (not recorded which). This sequence joins TRBV7-2 and TRBJ1-2; D is possibly TRBD1 (6 bases). The sequence derives from an adult woman who had mild COVID-19 (a few samples of this study predate the infection). Cell type and time point are not known. CDR3 coding DNA: TGTGCCAGCAGCTTAAACGCAGGGGATGGCTATGGCTACACCTTC. Amino acids: CASSLNAGDGYGYTF.